This T cell receptor (beta chain) derives from a study of PD-L1 blockade in urothelial cancer. Study-wide context: Atezolizumab at 1,200 mg intravenously every 3 weeks was started by patients at some point between 2014 and 2016. Among blood samples, the median T cell count was approximately 150,000.

V lost 5 bases and J lost 6; bases outside the gene matches: 16. Germline-derived CDR1 and CDR2 are SGHTA and FQGNSA. The CDR3 covers 18 residues. Regarding time point: peripheral blood 6 weeks after treatment start. Assay used: immunoSEQ multiplex PCR; TCRdb lists only in-frame clones, some missing. The data hold under 40,000 clones, with approximately 90% observed a single time. Sequences were derived from PBMCs, sampled around atezolizumab (anti-PD-L1) treatment. The receptor comes from a man older than 75 with urothelial cancer. V is TRBV7-2 and J is TRBJ2-2; 9 bases map to TRBD2. Here the CDR3 reads CASSLLSRPAGGAGELFF. CDR3 in DNA: TGTGCCAGCAGCCTACTTAGTCGCCCAGCGGGAGGCGCCGGGGAGCTGTTTTTT.